The clone carrying this T cell receptor beta chain has at least ten counts. V lost 4 bases, J lost 5 bases, and 8 bases stayed unmatched. The CDR3 has 14 residues. CDR1 is SGHRS, CDR2 YFSETQ, per germline. The sample belongs to a study of CD8+CD57+ T cells in acquired aplastic anemia. Sequencing involved patients with CD8+CD57+ cell expansion previously shown by flow cytometry. It was genomic DNA that served as the template for profiling TCR beta VDJ and CDR3. In TCRdb, the reads were re-called with MiXCR into one record per CDR3 protein. The profile shows just over 200,000 distinct CDR3 sequences, around three fifths of them singletons.

Material for sequencing was sorted CD4+, CD8+, or CD8+CD57+ T cells (not recorded which) from PBMCs. V and J are TRBV5-1 and TRBJ2-7; 8 nucleotides line up with TRBD1. The TCR was taken from a human donor with aplastic anemia. CDR3 sequence (DNA): TGCGCCAGCAGCGAATCCCAGGGGGCCCACGAGCAGTACTTC. This translates into CASSESQGAHEQYF.